This section outlines one TCR beta chain sequence together with its context. Measured with immunoSEQ multiplex PCR; TCRdb has only the in-frame clones, and not every one. The sample carries some 320,000 clones, 89% recorded once. CDR3 length: 16 residues. Germline V gives CDR1 LNHNV, CDR2 YYDKDF (reference sequence). V lost 1 base, J lost 2 bases, and 14 bases lay in between. This sample was taken from a study of blood T cell repertoires in COVID-19. Study at large: COVID-19 samples collected from the United States, Italy and Spain covered acute and convalescent phases.

Sequenced sample: PBMCs or T cells enriched from blood (not recorded which). J is TRBJ1-2 and V is TRBV15; D gene uncertain. The sequence derives from a man aged 55-75 years who had recovered from COVID-19. The CDR3 region has the DNA TGTGCCACCAGCAGAGTGGGAGGCAATATCAACTATGGCTACACCTTC. Its protein product is CATSRVGGNINYGYTF.